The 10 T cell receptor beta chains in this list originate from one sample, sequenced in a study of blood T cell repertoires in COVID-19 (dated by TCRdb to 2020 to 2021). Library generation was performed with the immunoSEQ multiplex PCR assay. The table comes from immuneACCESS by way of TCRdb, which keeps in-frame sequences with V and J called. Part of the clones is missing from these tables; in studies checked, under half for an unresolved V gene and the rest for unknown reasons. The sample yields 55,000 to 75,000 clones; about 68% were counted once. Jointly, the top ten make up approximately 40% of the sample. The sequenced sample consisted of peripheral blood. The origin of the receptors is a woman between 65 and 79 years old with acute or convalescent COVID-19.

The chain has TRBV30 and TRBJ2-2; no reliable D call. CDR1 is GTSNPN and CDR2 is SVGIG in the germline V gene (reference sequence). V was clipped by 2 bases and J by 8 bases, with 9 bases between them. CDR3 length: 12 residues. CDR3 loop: CAWSIPPGELFF. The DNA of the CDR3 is TGTGCCTGGAGTATTCCTCCTGGGGAGCTGTTTTTT.

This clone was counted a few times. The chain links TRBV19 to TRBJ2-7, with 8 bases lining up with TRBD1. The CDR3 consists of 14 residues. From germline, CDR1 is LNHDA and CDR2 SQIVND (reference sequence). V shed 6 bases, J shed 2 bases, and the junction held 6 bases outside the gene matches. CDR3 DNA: TGTGCCAGTAGCCAGGCCAGGGGGCCCTACGAGCAGTACTTC. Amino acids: CASSQARGPYEQYF.

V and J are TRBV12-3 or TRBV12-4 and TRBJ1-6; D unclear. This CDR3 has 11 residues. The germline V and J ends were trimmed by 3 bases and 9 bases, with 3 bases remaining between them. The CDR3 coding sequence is TGTGCCAGCAGTTTGAGTTCACCCCTCCACTTT. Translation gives CASSLSSPLHF.

As DNA, the CDR3 is TGTGCCAGCAGTCCTACAGGGTTTAGGTCACCCCTCCACTTT. It yields the protein CASSPTGFRSPLHF. The chain links TRBV28 to TRBJ1-6, with TRBD1 as a possible D gene (6 bases). Germline CDR1 reads MDHEN; CDR2 reads SYDVKM. V lost 5 bases, J lost 10 bases, and 15 bases lay in between. The CDR3 has 14 amino acids.

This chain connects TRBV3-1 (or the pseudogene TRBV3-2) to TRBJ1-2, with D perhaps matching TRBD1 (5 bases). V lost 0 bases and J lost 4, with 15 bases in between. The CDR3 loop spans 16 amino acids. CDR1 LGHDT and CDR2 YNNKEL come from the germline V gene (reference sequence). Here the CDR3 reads CASSQDTIAGGYGYTF. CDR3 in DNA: TGTGCCAGCAGCCAAGATACTATAGCGGGGGGCTATGGCTACACCTTC.

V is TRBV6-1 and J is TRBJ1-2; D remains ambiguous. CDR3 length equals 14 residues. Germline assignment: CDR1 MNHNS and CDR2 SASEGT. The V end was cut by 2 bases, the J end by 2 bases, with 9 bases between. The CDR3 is CASSERGPNYGYTF. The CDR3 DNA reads TGTGCCAGCAGTGAAAGAGGCCCCAACTATGGCTACACCTTC.

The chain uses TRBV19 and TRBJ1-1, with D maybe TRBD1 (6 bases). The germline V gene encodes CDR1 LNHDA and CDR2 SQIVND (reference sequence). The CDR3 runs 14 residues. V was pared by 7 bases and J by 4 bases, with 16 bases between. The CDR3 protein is CASNKQGLGTEAFF. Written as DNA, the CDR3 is TGTGCCAGTAACAAACAGGGTCTGGGCACTGAAGCTTTCTTT.

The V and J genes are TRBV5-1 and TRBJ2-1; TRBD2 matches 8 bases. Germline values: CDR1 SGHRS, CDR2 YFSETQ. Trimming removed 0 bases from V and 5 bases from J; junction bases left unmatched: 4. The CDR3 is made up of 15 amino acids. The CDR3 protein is CASSLVLAGDNEQFF. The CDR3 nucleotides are TGCGCCAGCAGCTTGGTCCTAGCGGGCGACAATGAGCAGTTCTTC.

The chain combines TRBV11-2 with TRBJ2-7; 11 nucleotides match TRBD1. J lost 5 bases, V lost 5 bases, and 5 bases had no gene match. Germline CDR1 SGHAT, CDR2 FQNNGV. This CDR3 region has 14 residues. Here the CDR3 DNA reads TGTGCCAGCAGCCGGGACAGGGGGTACAACGAGCAGTACTTC. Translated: CASSRDRGYNEQYF.

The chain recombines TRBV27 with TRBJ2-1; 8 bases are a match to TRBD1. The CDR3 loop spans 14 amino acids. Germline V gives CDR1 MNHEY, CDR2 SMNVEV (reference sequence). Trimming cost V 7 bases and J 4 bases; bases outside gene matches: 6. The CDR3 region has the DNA TGTGCCAGCACTGGGGGGACAGGATACAATGAGCAGTTCTTC. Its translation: CASTGGTGYNEQFF.